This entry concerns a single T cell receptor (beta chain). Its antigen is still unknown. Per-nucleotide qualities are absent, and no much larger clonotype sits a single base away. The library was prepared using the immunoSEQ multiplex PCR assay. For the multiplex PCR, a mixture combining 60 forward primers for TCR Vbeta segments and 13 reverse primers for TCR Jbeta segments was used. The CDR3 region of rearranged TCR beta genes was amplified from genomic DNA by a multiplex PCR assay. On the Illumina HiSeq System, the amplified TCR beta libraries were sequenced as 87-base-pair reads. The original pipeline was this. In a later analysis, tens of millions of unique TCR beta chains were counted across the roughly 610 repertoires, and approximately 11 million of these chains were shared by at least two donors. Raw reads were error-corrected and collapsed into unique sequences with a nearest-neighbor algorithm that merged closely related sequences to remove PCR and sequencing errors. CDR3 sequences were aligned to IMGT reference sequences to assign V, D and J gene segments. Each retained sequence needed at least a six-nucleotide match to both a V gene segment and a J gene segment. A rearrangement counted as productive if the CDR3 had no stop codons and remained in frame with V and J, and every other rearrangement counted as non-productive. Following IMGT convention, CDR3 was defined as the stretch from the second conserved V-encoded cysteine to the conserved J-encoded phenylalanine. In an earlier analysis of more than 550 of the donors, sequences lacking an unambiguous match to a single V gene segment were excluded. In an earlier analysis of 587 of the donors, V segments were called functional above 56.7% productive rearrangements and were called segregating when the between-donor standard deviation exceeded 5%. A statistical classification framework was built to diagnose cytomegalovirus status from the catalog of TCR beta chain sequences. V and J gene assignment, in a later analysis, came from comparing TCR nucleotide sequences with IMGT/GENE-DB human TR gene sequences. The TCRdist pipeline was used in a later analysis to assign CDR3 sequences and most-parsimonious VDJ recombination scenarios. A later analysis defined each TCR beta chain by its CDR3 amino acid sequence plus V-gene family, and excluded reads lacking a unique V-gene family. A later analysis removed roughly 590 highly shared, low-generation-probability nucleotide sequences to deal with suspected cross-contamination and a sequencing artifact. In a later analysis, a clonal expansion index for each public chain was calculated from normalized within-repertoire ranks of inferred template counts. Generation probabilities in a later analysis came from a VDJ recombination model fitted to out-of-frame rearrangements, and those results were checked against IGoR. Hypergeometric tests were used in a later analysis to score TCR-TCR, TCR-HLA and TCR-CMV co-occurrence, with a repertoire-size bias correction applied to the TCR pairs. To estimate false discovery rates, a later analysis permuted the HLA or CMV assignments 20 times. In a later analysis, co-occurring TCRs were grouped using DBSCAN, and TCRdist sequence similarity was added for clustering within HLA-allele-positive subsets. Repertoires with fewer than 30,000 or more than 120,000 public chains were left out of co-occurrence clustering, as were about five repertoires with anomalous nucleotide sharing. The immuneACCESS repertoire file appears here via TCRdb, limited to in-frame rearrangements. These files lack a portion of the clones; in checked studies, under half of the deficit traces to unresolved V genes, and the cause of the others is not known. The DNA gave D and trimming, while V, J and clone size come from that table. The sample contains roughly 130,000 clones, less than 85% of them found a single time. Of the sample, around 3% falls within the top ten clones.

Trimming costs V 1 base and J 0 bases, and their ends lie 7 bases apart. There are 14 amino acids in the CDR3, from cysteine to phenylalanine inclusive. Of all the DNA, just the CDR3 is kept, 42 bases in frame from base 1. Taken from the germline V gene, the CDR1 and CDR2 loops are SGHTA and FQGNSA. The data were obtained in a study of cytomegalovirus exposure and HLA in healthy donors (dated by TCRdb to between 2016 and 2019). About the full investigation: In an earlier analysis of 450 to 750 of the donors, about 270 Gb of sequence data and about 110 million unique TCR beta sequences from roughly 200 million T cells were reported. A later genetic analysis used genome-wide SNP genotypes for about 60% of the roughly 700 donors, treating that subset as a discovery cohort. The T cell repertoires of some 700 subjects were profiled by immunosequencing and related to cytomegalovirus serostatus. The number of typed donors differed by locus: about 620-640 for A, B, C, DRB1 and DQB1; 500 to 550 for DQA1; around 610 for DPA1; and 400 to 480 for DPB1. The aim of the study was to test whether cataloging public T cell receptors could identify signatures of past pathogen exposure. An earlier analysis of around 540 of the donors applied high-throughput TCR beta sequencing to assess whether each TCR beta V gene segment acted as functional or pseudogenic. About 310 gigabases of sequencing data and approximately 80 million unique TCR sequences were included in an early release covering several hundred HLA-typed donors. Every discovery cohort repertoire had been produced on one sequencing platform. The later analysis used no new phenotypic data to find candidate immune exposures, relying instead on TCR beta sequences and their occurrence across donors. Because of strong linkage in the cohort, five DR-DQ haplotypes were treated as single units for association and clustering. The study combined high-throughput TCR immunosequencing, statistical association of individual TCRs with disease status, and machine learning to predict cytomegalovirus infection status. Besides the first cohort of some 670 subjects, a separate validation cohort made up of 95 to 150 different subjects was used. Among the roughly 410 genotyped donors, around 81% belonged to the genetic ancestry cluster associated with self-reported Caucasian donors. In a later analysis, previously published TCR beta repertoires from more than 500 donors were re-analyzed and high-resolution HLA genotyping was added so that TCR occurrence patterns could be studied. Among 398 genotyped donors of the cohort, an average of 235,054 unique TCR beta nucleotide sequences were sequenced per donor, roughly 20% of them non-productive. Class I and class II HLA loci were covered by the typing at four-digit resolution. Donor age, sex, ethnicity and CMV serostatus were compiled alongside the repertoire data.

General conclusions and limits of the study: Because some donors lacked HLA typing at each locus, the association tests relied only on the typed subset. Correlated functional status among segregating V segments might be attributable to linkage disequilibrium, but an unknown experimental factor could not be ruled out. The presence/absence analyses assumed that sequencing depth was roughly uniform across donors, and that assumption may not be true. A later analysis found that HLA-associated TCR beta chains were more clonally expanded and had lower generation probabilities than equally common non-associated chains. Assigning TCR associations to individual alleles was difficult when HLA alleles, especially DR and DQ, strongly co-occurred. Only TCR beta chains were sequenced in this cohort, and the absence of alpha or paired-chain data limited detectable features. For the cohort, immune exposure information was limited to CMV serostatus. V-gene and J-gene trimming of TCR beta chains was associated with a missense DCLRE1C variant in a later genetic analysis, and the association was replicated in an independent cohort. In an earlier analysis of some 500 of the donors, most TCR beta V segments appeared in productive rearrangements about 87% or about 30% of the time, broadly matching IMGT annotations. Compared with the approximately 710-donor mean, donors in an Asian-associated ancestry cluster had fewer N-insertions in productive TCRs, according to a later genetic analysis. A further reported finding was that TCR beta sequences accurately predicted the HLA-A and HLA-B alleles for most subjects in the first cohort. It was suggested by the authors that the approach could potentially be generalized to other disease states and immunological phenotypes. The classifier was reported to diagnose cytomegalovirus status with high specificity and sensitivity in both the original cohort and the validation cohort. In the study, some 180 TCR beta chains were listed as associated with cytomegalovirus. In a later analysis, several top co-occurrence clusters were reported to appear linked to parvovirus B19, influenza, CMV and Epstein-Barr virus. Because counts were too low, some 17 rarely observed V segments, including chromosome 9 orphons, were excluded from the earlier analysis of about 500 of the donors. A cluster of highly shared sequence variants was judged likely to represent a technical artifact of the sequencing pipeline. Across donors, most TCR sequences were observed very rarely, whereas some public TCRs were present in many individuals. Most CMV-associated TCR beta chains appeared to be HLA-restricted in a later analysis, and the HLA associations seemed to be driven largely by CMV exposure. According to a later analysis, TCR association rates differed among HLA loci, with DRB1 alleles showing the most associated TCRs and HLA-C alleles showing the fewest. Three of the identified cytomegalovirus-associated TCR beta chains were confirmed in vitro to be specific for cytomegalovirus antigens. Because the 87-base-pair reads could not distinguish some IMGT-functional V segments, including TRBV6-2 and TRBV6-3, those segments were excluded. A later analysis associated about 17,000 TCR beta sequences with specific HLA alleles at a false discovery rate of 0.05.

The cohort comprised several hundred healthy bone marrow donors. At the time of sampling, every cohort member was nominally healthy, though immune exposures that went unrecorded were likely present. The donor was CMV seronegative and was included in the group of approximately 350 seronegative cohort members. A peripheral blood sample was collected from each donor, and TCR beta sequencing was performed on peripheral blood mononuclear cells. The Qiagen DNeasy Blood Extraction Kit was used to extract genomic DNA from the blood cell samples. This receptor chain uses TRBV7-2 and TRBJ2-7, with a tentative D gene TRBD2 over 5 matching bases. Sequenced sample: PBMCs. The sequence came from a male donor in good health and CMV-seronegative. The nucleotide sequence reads TGTGCCAGCAGCTTAGGCGGACTCTCCTACGAGCAGTACTTC. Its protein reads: CASSLGGLSYEQYF.